The entry below describes one TCR beta chain. No more than 2 weeks before study entry, exposed participants had met a case of COVID-19. This entry comes from a study of blood T cell repertoires in COVID-19. The protocol was immunoSEQ multiplex PCR, while the TCRdb copy is restricted to in-frame clones and leaves out a portion. This table has about 430,000 clones, around nine tenths appearing once. The receptor's source is a woman aged 18 to 35 who had been exposed to COVID-19. Sequenced material: PBMCs or T cells enriched from blood (not recorded which).

CDR3 in DNA: TGTGCCAGCAGGACCGGGACTAGCCCCACAAGGTTCTTC. Translation: CASRTGTSPTRFF. This chain links TRBV6-5 with TRBJ2-1, with 9 nucleotides matching TRBD2. The V gene's germline CDR1 is MNHEY and CDR2 SVGAGI. V lost 6 bases, J lost 15 bases, and 12 bases stayed unmatched. CDR3 length: 13 residues.